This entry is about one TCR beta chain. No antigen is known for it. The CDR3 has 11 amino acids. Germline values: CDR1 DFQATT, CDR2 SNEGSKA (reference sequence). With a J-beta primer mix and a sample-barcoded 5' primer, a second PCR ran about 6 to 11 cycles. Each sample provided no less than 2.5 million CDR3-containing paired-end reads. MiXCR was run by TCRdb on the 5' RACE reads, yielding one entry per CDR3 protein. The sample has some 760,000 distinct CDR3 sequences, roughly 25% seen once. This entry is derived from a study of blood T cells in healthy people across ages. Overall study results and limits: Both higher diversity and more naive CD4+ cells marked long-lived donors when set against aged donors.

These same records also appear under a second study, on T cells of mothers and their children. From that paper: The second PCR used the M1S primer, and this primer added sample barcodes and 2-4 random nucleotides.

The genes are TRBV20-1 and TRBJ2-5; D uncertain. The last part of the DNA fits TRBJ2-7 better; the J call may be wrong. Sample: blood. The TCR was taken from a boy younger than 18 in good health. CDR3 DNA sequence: TGCAGTGCTAGAATTGGCTACGAGCAGTACGTC. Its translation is CSARIGYEQYV.